Sequencing of this TCR beta chain was carried out in a study of PD-L1 blockade in urothelial cancer. A single count supports this clone. The repertoire was sequenced with immunoSEQ multiplex PCR; TCRdb's copy has only in-frame clones and lacks some. The repertoire holds tens of thousands of clones, 85% to 90% seen once, with approximately 15% in the top ten. Per the germline V gene, CDR1 is SGHRS and CDR2 is YFSETQ. The germline V and J ends were trimmed by 0 bases and 8 bases, with 11 bases remaining between them. This CDR3 comprises 13 residues. Stated time point: pretreatment peripheral blood. Patients were living with locally advanced or metastatic urothelial carcinoma.

This clonotype was sampled from a man in his 60s with urothelial cancer. The rearrangement uses TRBV5-1 and TRBJ1-2; a possible D gene is TRBD1 (6 bases). Sample: PBMCs, taken around atezolizumab (anti-PD-L1) treatment. CDR3 region: CASSLEGGRGYTF. The CDR3 DNA reads as TGCGCCAGCAGCTTGGAAGGGGGAAGGGGCTACACCTTC. The full variable domain, in which reference TRBV5-1 and TRBJ1-2 provide the parts outside the CDR3, is KAGVTQTPRYLIKTRGQQVTLSCSPISGHRSVSWYQQTPGQGLQFLFEYFSETQRNKGNFPGRFSGRQFSNSRSEMNVSTLELGDSALYLCASSLEGGRGYTFGSGTRLTVV.